The source of this T cell receptor (beta chain) is a study of OX40 agonist ivuxolimab in advanced cancers. Study context: Averaging 60 years in age, with a range of 23 to 79, the cohort was more than 75% male.

Sequenced by immunoSEQ multiplex PCR; TCRdb stores in-frame clones only, minus some. The sample has about 94,000 clones, around 87% seen once. The TCR sequence derives from an adult with an advanced solid tumor such as melanoma, head and neck, liver or kidney cancer. Here the sequenced sample was CD4+ or CD8+ T cells sorted from blood, taken in a trial of the OX40 agonist ivuxolimab.

The CDR3 nucleotides read TGTGCCAGCAGTTACGATGACAGGGTCTACACTTCACCCCTCCACTTT. As protein: CASSYDDRVYTSPLHF. The V gene is TRBV6-5, the J gene TRBJ1-6; 7 bases agree with TRBD1. Per the germline V gene, CDR1 is MNHEY and CDR2 is SVGAGI. V was clipped by 2 bases and J by 9 bases; unmatched bases: 10. This CDR3 is built from 16 residues.